These 20 T cell receptor beta chains came from one sample sequenced in a study of T cell changes during pregnancy in multiple sclerosis. Profiling relied on immunoSEQ multiplex PCR, and the TCRdb table lists in-frame clones only, not all of them. The profile covers 83,000 or so clones, with 94% appearing a single time and about 1.7% taken by the ten largest. The sample was peripheral blood, taken after pregnancy. These receptors came from a female donor in good health, enrolled as a control in a pregnancy study.

This clone was detected once. The chain combines TRBV19 with TRBJ2-1; 8 nucleotides align to TRBD1. V shed 9 bases, J shed 6 bases, and the junction held 10 bases outside the gene matches. The CDR3 is made up of 14 amino acids. CDR1 is LNHDA, CDR2 SQIVND, per germline (reference sequence). Here the CDR3 reads CASSPGTGLNEQFF. The DNA of the CDR3 is TGTGCCAGCTCCCCGGGGACAGGTCTCAATGAGCAGTTCTTC.

J is TRBJ2-2 and V is TRBV28; 7 bases fit TRBD2. Germline trimming cut 1 base from V and 1 base from J; bases unmatched to any gene: 12. CDR3 length equals 19 residues. Germline V gives CDR1 MDHEN, CDR2 SYDVKM. The CDR3 DNA reads as TGTGCCAGCAGTTTATTCTGGCGGGAGAAGAATGGGAACACCGGGGAGCTGTTTTTT. Translating gives CASSLFWREKNGNTGELFF.

V is TRBV28 and J is TRBJ2-7; 9 nucleotides align to TRBD1. This CDR3 is 14 amino acids long. Trimming at V came to 6 bases and at J to 2 bases, leaving 5 bases not matched to a gene. CDR1 and CDR2 from the germline V gene are MDHEN and SYDVKM. The CDR3 DNA reads as TGTGCCAGCAGCGCCGGGGACAGGGCCTACGAGCAGTACTTC. The encoded protein is CASSAGDRAYEQYF.

This rearrangement joins TRBV6-5 to TRBJ2-7; weak D call: TRBD1 (6 bases). Germline assignment: CDR1 MNHEY and CDR2 SVGAGI. V lost 4 bases and J 6 bases, leaving 10 bases between the germline ends. This CDR3 region has 12 residues. DNA for the CDR3: TGTGCCAGCAGTTCCCAGACAGGCGAGCAGTACTTC. Its translation: CASSSQTGEQYF.

The V and J genes are TRBV9 and TRBJ2-5; TRBD1 is a possible D gene (6 bases). Germline CDR1 is SGDLS and CDR2 is YYNGEE. The CDR3 contains 14 residues. V lost 3 bases and J lost 3, with 12 bases in between. CDR3: CASSATTGKETQYF. The CDR3 nucleotides are TGTGCCAGCAGCGCAACTACAGGGAAAGAGACCCAGTACTTC.

The genes are TRBV2 and TRBJ1-4; the match to TRBD1 covers 8 bases. V lost 3 bases to trimming and J lost 7 bases; unmatched junction nucleotides: 4. The CDR3 totals 14 residues. Germline V gene sequence: CDR1 SNHLY, CDR2 FYNNEI. DNA for the CDR3: TGTGCCAGCAGTGATGACAGGGGCGTTGAAAAACTGTTTTTT. Amino acids: CASSDDRGVEKLFF.

The chain carries TRBV29-1 and TRBJ2-5, with 14 bases identical to TRBD2. In germline, CDR1 is SQVTM, CDR2 ANQGSEA. The CDR3 has 15 residues. The J segment lost 5 bases and the V segment lost 1 base, leaving 3 bases of the junction unmatched. The CDR3 nucleotides are TGCAGCGTTGAAGGACTAGCGGGAGGGCGGGAGACCCAGTACTTC. It is translated as CSVEGLAGGRETQYF.

The J gene is TRBJ2-7, the V gene TRBV27; a possible D gene is TRBD2 (8 bases). The CDR3 loop spans 16 amino acids. The germline gives CDR1 MNHEY, CDR2 SMNVEV (reference sequence). With 5 bases removed from V and 6 bases from J, the gap between germline ends came to 23 bases. The CDR3 bases are TGTGCCAGCAGTATCCGACAGGGACTAGTCCCGTCCGAGCAGTACTTC. Translation: CASSIRQGLVPSEQYF.

V and J are TRBV5-1 and TRBJ2-7; TRBD1 might be the D (5 bases). The CDR3 consists of 15 residues. The ends were cut back, 6 bases at V and 3 bases at J, with 19 bases in the middle. Germline V gene data show CDR1 as SGHRS and CDR2 as YFSETQ. Here the CDR3 reads CASKGKANTDYEQYF. CDR3 in DNA: TGCGCCAGCAAGGGGAAAGCTAACACGGACTACGAGCAGTACTTC.

The chain links TRBV5-1 to TRBJ2-7, with 9 bases fitting TRBD1. In germline, CDR1 is SGHRS, CDR2 YFSETQ. The CDR3 contains 13 residues. V shed 7 bases and J 0 bases; nucleotides not matched to a gene: 2. The CDR3 region is CASGQGNSYEQYF. The CDR3 DNA is TGCGCCAGCGGACAGGGGAACTCCTACGAGCAGTACTTC.

CDR3 DNA sequence: TGCGCCAGCAGCCCTGGACAGGAGGACTACGAGCAGTACTTC. This codes for CASSPGQEDYEQYF. The rearrangement joins TRBV5-1 to TRBJ2-7; 7 nucleotides agree with TRBD1. The V segment lost 4 bases and the J segment 3 bases; nucleotides outside the gene matches: 7. Germline V gives CDR1 SGHRS, CDR2 YFSETQ. The CDR3 length is 14 residues.

V gene TRBV5-6 combines with J gene TRBJ2-7; 9 nucleotides agree with TRBD2. The V gene's germline CDR1 is SGHDT and CDR2 YYEEEE. Germline trimming cut 0 bases from V and 5 bases from J; bases unmatched to any gene: 9. The CDR3 sequence is 16 residues long. In nucleotides, the CDR3 is TGTGCCAGCAGCTTGGGCGCGGGAGGGCCCGAGGACGAGCAGTACTTC. This gives the protein CASSLGAGGPEDEQYF.

V is TRBV6-5 and J is TRBJ2-7; weak D call: TRBD2 (6 bases). Germline V lookup: CDR1 MNHEY, CDR2 SVGAGI. V lost 8 bases, J lost 6 bases, and 20 bases lay in between. This CDR3 is built from 14 residues. In DNA form, the CDR3 reads TGTGCCAGCTCGTTACGGGACTCTTTCTTCGAGCAGTACTTC. This encodes CASSLRDSFFEQYF.

This chain uses TRBV6-4 with TRBJ2-1; maybe TRBD2 (6 bases). This CDR3 is 16 amino acids long. Trimming pared 2 bases from V and 4 bases from J, leaving 15 bases between. Germline CDR1 MRHNA, CDR2 SNTAGT. The CDR3 sequence is CASSDLAGRRYNEQFF. DNA of the CDR3: TGTGCCAGCAGTGACCTGGCGGGGCGGAGGTACAATGAGCAGTTCTTC.

About this clone: An end of the junction does not agree with germline; a read error may underlie this. The chain recombines TRBV5-4 with TRBJ2-3; a possible D gene is TRBD2 (6 bases). CDR1 is SGHNT and CDR2 is YYREEE in the germline V gene (reference sequence). The CDR3 totals 17 residues. CDR3 DNA: TGTGCCAGCAGCTTGGGAGGTCCCGTAACTAGCACAGATGCGCAGTATTTT. Its protein product is CASSLGGPVTSTDAQYF.

The chain employs TRBV5-1 and TRBJ2-5; no reliable D call. The CDR3 length is 14 residues. The V gene lost 0 bases and the J gene lost 3 bases, with 9 bases spanning the gap. Germline V gene sequence: CDR1 SGHRS, CDR2 YFSETQ. CDR3 DNA: TGCGCCAGCAGCTTGGTATCAGCGAAAGAGACCCAGTACTTC. As protein: CASSLVSAKETQYF.

V gene TRBV28 combines with J gene TRBJ1-5; a weak D match, TRBD1 (6 bases). The CDR3 runs 14 residues. The germline V gene encodes CDR1 MDHEN and CDR2 SYDVKM. The V and J ends lost 5 bases and 5 bases respectively, with 13 bases between them. CDR3 in amino acids: CASSPWPGDQPQHF. CDR3 coding DNA: TGTGCCAGCAGTCCCTGGCCAGGGGATCAGCCCCAGCATTTT.

This rearrangement joins TRBV18 to TRBJ2-5; D is perhaps TRBD1 (6 bases). Germline CDR1 KGHSH, CDR2 LQKENI. The CDR3 loop spans 15 amino acids. Trimming shortened V by 3 bases and J by 1 base, and 12 bases separated the two germline ends. The CDR3 spells CASSPNTGTQETQYF. CDR3 sequence (DNA): TGTGCCAGCTCACCCAATACAGGGACCCAAGAGACCCAGTACTTC.

The chain couples TRBV27 to TRBJ2-1; D unclear. Germline lookup yields CDR1 MNHEY and CDR2 SMNVEV (reference sequence). V shed 3 bases and J shed 0 bases, with 6 bases lying between them. This CDR3 has 14 residues. Here the CDR3 DNA reads TGTGCCAGCAGTTTGCGTAACTCCTACAATGAGCAGTTCTTC. Encoded protein: CASSLRNSYNEQFF.

The V and J genes are TRBV6-5 and TRBJ2-5; possible D gene TRBD1, 6 bases. Trimming removed 6 bases from V and 5 bases from J, with 16 bases in between. Germline V gene lookup returns CDR1 MNHEY and CDR2 SVGAGI. This CDR3 is built from 14 residues. The CDR3 bases are TGTGCCAGCAGCCCGACAGGTTACGAGGAGACCCAGTACTTC. Translation: CASSPTGYEETQYF.